These 32 T cell receptor beta chains share one sample of origin, sequenced in a study of blood T cell repertoires in COVID-19. TCRdb keeps only in-frame clones here, not all; method: immunoSEQ multiplex PCR. The table shows tens of thousands of clones, with roughly 80% occurring only once. Specimen: peripheral blood. These receptors were taken from a man in his 70s with COVID-19, enrolled during active disease.

Only one count was recorded for this clone. This chain links TRBV29-1 with TRBJ1-2; 7 bases align to TRBD1. The CDR3 loop spans 13 amino acids. CDR1 and CDR2 from the germline V gene are SQVTM and ANQGSEA. Trimming took 7 bases from V and 2 from J; bases not matched to a gene: 7. As DNA, the CDR3 is TGCAGCGCTACGGACAGGACCAACTATGGCTACACCTTC. Amino acids: CSATDRTNYGYTF.

This clone was observed a handful of times. The chain uses TRBV28 and TRBJ1-3; D call uncertain. CDR3 size: 14 residues. Trimming pared 6 bases from V and 0 bases from J, leaving 9 bases between. Germline lookup yields CDR1 MDHEN and CDR2 SYDVKM. CDR3 coding DNA: TGTGCCAGCAGCAGTCCAGGCTCTGGAAACACCATATATTTT. Translating gives CASSSPGSGNTIYF.

The chain carries TRBV3-1 (or the pseudogene TRBV3-2) and TRBJ2-7, with 9 bases aligning to TRBD1. Germline-derived CDR1 and CDR2 are LGHDT and YNNKEL (reference sequence). J lost 7 bases, V lost 0 bases, and 10 bases had no gene match. This CDR3 is 16 amino acids long. For the CDR3, the DNA is TGTGCCAGCAGCCAAGAGGCGGCACAGGGGGCGCGGGAGCAGTACTTC. Translation gives CASSQEAAQGAREQYF.

V gene TRBV19 combines with J gene TRBJ1-5; D gene uncertain. Germline V gene lookup returns CDR1 LNHDA and CDR2 SQIVND (reference sequence). CDR3 length: 15 amino acids. Trimming removed 3 bases at V and 0 bases at J, with 9 bases between. This chain's CDR3 is CASSMSGYSNQPQHF. The CDR3 DNA follows: TGTGCCAGTAGTATGTCGGGTTATAGCAATCAGCCCCAGCATTTT.

The V call is TRBV6-1, the J call TRBJ2-7; 13 positions match TRBD2. Trimming cost V 4 bases and J 0 bases; bases outside gene matches: 6. CDR1 is MNHNS, CDR2 SASEGT, per germline. The CDR3 runs to 17 residues. The CDR3 nucleotides are TGTGCCAGCAGTGGACTAGCGGGAGGCCATAGCTCCTACGAGCAGTACTTC. It translates to CASSGLAGGHSSYEQYF.

V and J are TRBV3-1 (or the pseudogene TRBV3-2) and TRBJ2-3; TRBD2 agrees at 12 bases. Losses at the gene ends were 6 bases for V and 3 bases for J; bases not matched to a gene: 7. The germline V gene has CDR1 LGHDT and CDR2 YNNKEL (reference sequence). The CDR3 sequence is 16 residues long. CDR3 loop: CASSTTSGSRTDTQYF. The CDR3 coding sequence is TGTGCCAGCAGTACGACTAGCGGGAGTCGGACAGATACGCAGTATTTT.

Only a few counts were recorded for this clone. The rearrangement uses TRBV7-9 and TRBJ2-1, with D possibly TRBD2 on 7 matching bases. CDR1 and CDR2 (germline): SEHNR, FQNEAQ (reference sequence). The CDR3 extends over 17 amino acids. V lost 5 bases, J lost 6 bases, and 23 bases lay in between. CDR3 DNA: TGTGCCAGCAGCCCGAAGTTGGGGTTGAGGGGGGGCAATGAGCAGTTCTTC. This codes for CASSPKLGLRGGNEQFF.

The gene calls are TRBV27 and TRBJ2-2; D ambiguous. V was cut by 8 bases and J by 7 bases, with 11 bases left in between. The CDR3 totals 12 residues. Germline lookup yields CDR1 MNHEY and CDR2 SMNVEV (reference sequence). CDR3 region: CASRTSNGELFF. The CDR3 DNA follows: TGTGCCAGCCGAACATCAAACGGGGAGCTGTTTTTT.

The chain employs TRBV6-5 and TRBJ1-1, with D unresolved. The ends were cut back, 0 bases at V and 0 bases at J, with 11 bases in the middle. CDR1 is MNHEY, CDR2 SVGAGI, per germline. This CDR3 spans 16 amino acids. The CDR3 DNA reads as TGTGCCAGCAGTTACTCCCCTAACCTCATGAACACTGAAGCTTTCTTT. It yields the protein CASSYSPNLMNTEAFF.

V gene TRBV7-9 combines with J gene TRBJ1-3; a weak D match, TRBD1 (6 bases). Trimming removed 5 bases from V and 0 bases from J, with 11 bases in between. Germline loops: CDR1 SEHNR, CDR2 FQNEAQ (reference sequence). CDR3 size: 15 residues. CDR3 region: CASSRTAISGNTIYF. The DNA of the CDR3 is TGTGCCAGCAGCCGGACAGCCATCTCTGGAAACACCATATATTTT.

The CDR3 coding sequence is TGTGCCAGCAGCCAAGGTTCTAGCGGGTACAATGAGCAGTTCTTC. Protein: CASSQGSSGYNEQFF. The V call is TRBV14, the J call TRBJ2-1, with 8 bases aligning to TRBD2. Trimming removed 1 base from V and 4 bases from J; junction bases left unmatched: 3. There are 15 residues in the CDR3. Per the germline V gene, CDR1 is SGHDN and CDR2 is FVKESK.

V usage is TRBV5-1 and J usage is TRBJ1-5; D gene ambiguous. The CDR3 totals 16 residues. Looked up from germline, CDR1 is SGHRS and CDR2 is YFSETQ. V lost 2 bases to trimming and J lost 2 bases, with 14 bases between them. The CDR3 bases are TGCGCCAGCAGCTTTGGACTCACCGGGGGCAATCAGCCCCAGCATTTT. It specifies CASSFGLTGGNQPQHF.

The chain combines TRBV6-5 with TRBJ2-1; TRBD2 is a possible D gene (5 bases). Trimming removed 4 bases at V and 2 bases at J, with 9 bases between. Germline loops: CDR1 MNHEY, CDR2 SVGAGI. The length of the CDR3 is 14 residues. The CDR3 sequence: CASSSLGPYNEQFF. The CDR3 nucleotides read TGTGCCAGCAGTTCACTAGGACCCTACAATGAGCAGTTCTTC.

The chain carries TRBV18 and TRBJ2-7; a possible D gene is TRBD1 (6 bases). This CDR3 region has 14 residues. Trimming cost V 3 bases and J 3 bases, with 12 bases left between them. Germline assignment: CDR1 KGHSH and CDR2 LQKENI. The CDR3 DNA is TGTGCCAGCTCACCCAAGACAGGCAGCTACGAGCAGTACTTC. As protein: CASSPKTGSYEQYF. Full variable domain (remainder filled in from reference TRBV18 and TRBJ2-7): NAGVMQNPRHLVRRRGQEARLRCSPMKGHSHVYWYRQLPEEGLKFMVYLQKENIIDESGMPKERFSAEFPKEGPSILRIQQVVRGDSAAYFCASSPKTGSYEQYFGPGTRLTVT.

The chain combines TRBV7-8 with TRBJ2-1; D is unresolved. The length of the CDR3 is 14 residues. Germline V gene lookup returns CDR1 SGHVS and CDR2 FQNEAQ. Trimming took off 0 bases at V and 10 bases at J, with 13 bases between the two ends. The CDR3 region is CASSLARDSKEQFF. The CDR3 DNA is TGTGCCAGCAGCTTAGCACGTGACTCCAAGGAGCAGTTCTTC.

The chain recombines TRBV2 with TRBJ1-2; the match to TRBD1 covers 7 bases. CDR3 size: 15 residues. Per germline, CDR1 SNHLY and CDR2 FYNNEI. The V gene end was trimmed by 5 bases and the J gene end by 4 bases; junction bases not matched to a gene: 10. Here the CDR3 reads CASSLSRRGSYGYTF. In nucleotides, the CDR3 is TGTGCCAGCAGTCTTTCCCGCAGGGGGAGCTATGGCTACACCTTC.

This chain joins TRBV9 and TRBJ2-2; 7 bases match TRBD1. In germline, CDR1 is SGDLS, CDR2 YYNGEE. The CDR3 loop spans 18 amino acids. Losses at the gene ends were 3 bases for V and 5 bases for J; bases not matched to a gene: 16. CDR3 loop: CASSARQGSPEGTGELFF. The CDR3 coding sequence is TGTGCCAGCAGCGCCCGACAGGGCTCACCTGAAGGGACCGGGGAGCTGTTTTTT.

This chain connects TRBV4-3 to TRBJ2-7, with D possibly being TRBD2 (5 bases). CDR3 length equals 15 residues. Germline V gene data show CDR1 as LGHNA and CDR2 as YSLEER. Trimming pared 1 base from V and 2 bases from J, leaving 12 bases between. CDR3 in amino acids: CASSQAARGTYEQYF. Here the CDR3 DNA reads TGCGCCAGCAGCCAAGCGGCCCGGGGAACCTACGAGCAGTACTTC.

This clone was seen only a few times. V gene TRBV4-1 combines with J gene TRBJ1-4; D may be TRBD1 (6 bases). CDR1 is MGHRA, CDR2 YSYEKL, per germline. The CDR3 spans 16 residues. V lost 4 bases to trimming and J lost 4 bases, with 16 bases between them. CDR3 region: CASSLGGGGFNEKLFF. The CDR3, as DNA: TGCGCCAGCAGCCTGGGAGGGGGGGGATTTAATGAAAAACTGTTTTTT.

This chain connects TRBV20-1 to TRBJ2-7; possible D gene TRBD2, 6 bases. CDR3 length: 11 amino acids. CDR1 and CDR2 (germline): DFQATT, SNEGSKA (reference sequence). V was cut by 7 bases and J by 4 bases, with 11 bases left in between. CDR3 sequence (DNA): TGCAGTGGACGGGAGCTGTACGAGCAGTACTTC. This translates into CSGRELYEQYF.

This clone appeared a few times. The rearrangement links TRBV11-2 to TRBJ1-3; D is ambiguous. In germline, CDR1 is SGHAT, CDR2 FQNNGV. The CDR3 is made up of 15 amino acids. With 4 bases removed from V and 2 bases from J, the gap between germline ends came to 12 bases. CDR3 coding DNA: TGTGCCAGCAGCTCCCCGCGGCGGACTGGAAACACCATATATTTT. Encoded protein: CASSSPRRTGNTIYF.

There are a few counts of this clone. Here the CDR3 DNA reads TGTGCCAGCGGAGGGAATCGTTACGAGCAGTACTTC. Protein product: CASGGNRYEQYF. The V call is TRBV11-3, the J call TRBJ2-7; possible D gene TRBD2, 6 bases. V was trimmed by 8 bases and J by 4 bases, leaving 12 bases between them. Germline loops: CDR1 SGHNT, CDR2 YENEEA. The CDR3 extends over 12 amino acids. The full variable domain, completed using reference TRBV11-3 and TRBJ2-7, is EAGVVQSPRYKIIEKKQPVAFWCNPISGHNTLYWYLQNLGQGPELLIRYENEEAVDDSQLPKDRFSAERLKGVDSTLKIQPAELGDSAVYLCASGGNRYEQYFGPGTRLTVT.

This clone has only a few counts. Other DNA sequences in the same sample also yield this CDR3. J is TRBJ1-5 and V is TRBV28; no clear D. CDR1 MDHEN and CDR2 SYDVKM come from the germline V gene. The V end lost 1 base, the J end lost 0 bases, and 7 bases lay between the germline ends. CDR3 length: 15 residues. This CDR3 reads CASSLLQYSNQPQHF. The CDR3 DNA follows: TGTGCCAGCAGTTTATTACAGTATAGCAATCAGCCCCAGCATTTT.

The chain recombines TRBV21-1 with TRBJ2-4; the DNA was not compared with TRBD2, the D call given in the table. TRBV21-1 is described as a pseudogene. This CDR3 is 14 amino acids long. DNA of the CDR3: TGTGCCAGCAGGTTGCGAGGGCCCAAAAACATTCAGTACTTC. Translating gives CASRLRGPKNIQYF.

The chain recombines TRBV7-3 with TRBJ2-5, with D hard to call. This CDR3 comprises 14 residues. Trimming left V 5 bases short and J 8 bases short, with 18 bases between. The V gene's germline CDR1 is SGHTA and CDR2 FQGTGA. The CDR3 is CASSPAALVLTQYF. Written as DNA, the CDR3 is TGTGCCAGCAGCCCCGCCGCCCTAGTTCTCACCCAGTACTTC.

This clone was seen only a few times. The gene calls are TRBV5-4 and TRBJ1-3; 8 bases align to TRBD1. The CDR3 has 18 residues. The germline V gene encodes CDR1 SGHNT and CDR2 YYREEE (reference sequence). Unmatched junction bases numbered 12, after V lost 3 bases and J lost 1 base. The CDR3 DNA follows: TGTGCCAGCAGCTCGGGTACAGGGGGTTTCGTTTCTGGAAACACCATATATTTT. Translated: CASSSGTGGFVSGNTIYF.

This chain connects TRBV5-1 to TRBJ2-1; TRBD2 matches at 13 bases. Germline V gene sequence: CDR1 SGHRS, CDR2 YFSETQ. The junction had 3 bases not matched to a gene; V was cut back by 4 bases and J by 8 bases. The CDR3 consists of 14 residues. The CDR3 protein is CASSRTSGSDEQFF. CDR3 nucleotide sequence: TGCGCCAGCAGCCGGACTAGCGGGAGCGATGAGCAGTTCTTC.

This chain's CDR3 is CASSFELSNQPQHF. The CDR3 DNA is TGTGCCAGCAGCTTTGAGCTTAGCAATCAGCCCCAGCATTTT. The J gene is TRBJ1-5, the V gene TRBV27; D gene uncertain. Germline V lookup: CDR1 MNHEY, CDR2 SMNVEV (reference sequence). Trimming stripped 6 bases from V and 0 bases from J, with 9 bases between. The CDR3 is made up of 14 amino acids.

CDR3 region: CASSQRLAGGNEQFF. The CDR3 DNA is TGTGCCAGCAGCCAAAGACTAGCGGGAGGCAATGAGCAGTTCTTC. The V call is TRBV7-3, the J call TRBJ2-1; TRBD2 agrees at 13 bases. Per the germline V gene, CDR1 is SGHTA and CDR2 is FQGTGA. The J segment lost 6 bases and the V segment lost 5 bases, leaving 4 bases of the junction unmatched. This CDR3 is 15 amino acids long.

The chain couples TRBV4-1 to TRBJ2-2, with a weak D call TRBD2 (6 bases). The germline V gene encodes CDR1 MGHRA and CDR2 YSYEKL. The CDR3 length is 19 residues. V was cut by 0 bases and J by 1 base, with 18 bases left in between. DNA for the CDR3: TGCGCCAGCAGCCAAGATGGCGGGGCTAGAATCATGAACACCGGGGAGCTGTTTTTT. It translates to CASSQDGGARIMNTGELFF.

V usage is TRBV19 and J usage is TRBJ1-2; D not resolved. The V gene's germline CDR1 is LNHDA and CDR2 SQIVND (reference sequence). V was shortened by 3 bases and J by 4 bases, with 15 bases between the two germline ends. This CDR3 comprises 15 residues. The CDR3 loop reads CASSITARSAYGYTF. The CDR3 DNA sequence: TGTGCCAGTAGTATTACAGCAAGGTCTGCCTATGGCTACACCTTC.

Only a few counts were recorded for this clone. V and J are TRBV4-3 and TRBJ1-5; D is perhaps TRBD1 (5 bases). The CDR3 runs to 14 residues. Germline CDR1 LGHNA, CDR2 YSLEER. V lost 1 base, J lost 6 bases, and 10 bases lay in between. The CDR3 coding sequence is TGCGCCAGCAGCCAAGGCAGGGAGGGTCAGCCCCAGCATTTT. It yields the protein CASSQGREGQPQHF.